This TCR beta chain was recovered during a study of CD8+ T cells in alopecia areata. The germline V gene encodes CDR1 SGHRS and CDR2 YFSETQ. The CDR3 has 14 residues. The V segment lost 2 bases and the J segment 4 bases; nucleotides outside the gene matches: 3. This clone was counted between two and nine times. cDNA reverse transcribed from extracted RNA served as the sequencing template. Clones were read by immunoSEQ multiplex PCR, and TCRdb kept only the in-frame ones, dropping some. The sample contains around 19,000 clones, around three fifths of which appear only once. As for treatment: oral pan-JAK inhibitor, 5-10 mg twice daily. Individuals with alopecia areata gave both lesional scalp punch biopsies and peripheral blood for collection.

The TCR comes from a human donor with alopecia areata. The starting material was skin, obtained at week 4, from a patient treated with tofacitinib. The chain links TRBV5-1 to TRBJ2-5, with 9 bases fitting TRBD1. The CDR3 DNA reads TGCGCCAGCAGCTTACAGGGGGCTCGAGAGACCCAGTACTTC. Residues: CASSLQGARETQYF. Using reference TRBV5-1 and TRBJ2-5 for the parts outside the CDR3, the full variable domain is KAGVTQTPRYLIKTRGQQVTLSCSPISGHRSVSWYQQTPGQGLQFLFEYFSETQRNKGNFPGRFSGRQFSNSRSEMNVSTLELGDSALYLCASSLQGARETQYFGPGTRLLVL.